Many counts were recorded for the clone carrying this T cell receptor (beta chain). The antigen is undetermined. The data derive from a study of blood T cells in healthy people across ages. Study-wide results and caveats: A greater number of naive CD4+ cells and higher diversity distinguished long-lived donors from aged donors. A strong correlation was seen between TCR beta diversity and naive T cell percentage. Roughly linear declines in TCR beta diversity per million T cells occurred with age.

A second PCR, run for about 7 to 11 cycles, used a sample-barcoded 5' primer plus a J-beta primer mix. TCRdb reprocessed the 5' RACE reads with MiXCR, giving one entry per CDR3 protein. This table holds 1.5 million to 2 million distinct CDR3 sequences, less than 50% found once. V lost 3 bases and J 4 bases, leaving 13 bases between the germline ends. The length of the CDR3 is 14 residues. Germline V gene lookup returns CDR1 SGHVS and CDR2 FQNEAQ. The chain employs TRBV7-8 and TRBJ2-7; D perhaps matches TRBD1 (5 bases). This clonotype was obtained from a woman between 40 and 50 years old in good health. The material sequenced was blood. The CDR3 loop is CASSFGPTAYEQYF. The CDR3 bases are TGTGCCAGCAGCTTCGGTCCGACAGCTTACGAGCAGTACTTC.